This T cell receptor beta chain was sequenced for a study of T cells in Graves' hyperthyroidism and ophthalmopathy. Amplification of TCR beta CDR3 regions used RNA as the template. First-round RT-PCR targeting the TCR CDR3 was performed with the HTBI primer set. MiXCR was run by TCRdb on the multiplex PCR reads, yielding one entry per CDR3 protein. The sample records roughly 300,000 distinct CDR3 sequences, 18% being singletons. V gave up 3 bases and J gave up 2 bases; unmatched junction bases: 5. Germline CDR1 LGHNA, CDR2 YNFKEQ. The CDR3 runs to 17 residues. Sequenced sample: blood. This TCR came from a woman between 45 and 65 years old with Graves' hyperthyroidism. The chain couples TRBV4-2 to TRBJ2-3, with 13 positions matching TRBD2. The CDR3: CASSQAGTSGDTDTQYF. CDR3 bases: TGTGCCAGCAGCCAGGCCGGGACTAGCGGGGACACAGATACGCAGTATTTT.